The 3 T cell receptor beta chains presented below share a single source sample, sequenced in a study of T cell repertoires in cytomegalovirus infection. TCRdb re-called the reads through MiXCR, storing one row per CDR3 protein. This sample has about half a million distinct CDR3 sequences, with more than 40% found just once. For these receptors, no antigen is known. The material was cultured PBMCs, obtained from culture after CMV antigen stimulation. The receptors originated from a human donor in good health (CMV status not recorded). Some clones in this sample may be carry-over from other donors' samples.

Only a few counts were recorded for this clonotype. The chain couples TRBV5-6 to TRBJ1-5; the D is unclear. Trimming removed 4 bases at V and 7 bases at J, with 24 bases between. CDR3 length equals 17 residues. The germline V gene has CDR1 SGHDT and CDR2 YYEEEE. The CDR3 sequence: CASSPFRVASGLQPQHF. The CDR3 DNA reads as TGTGCCAGCAGCCCGTTCCGTGTGGCAAGCGGATTGCAGCCCCAGCATTTT.

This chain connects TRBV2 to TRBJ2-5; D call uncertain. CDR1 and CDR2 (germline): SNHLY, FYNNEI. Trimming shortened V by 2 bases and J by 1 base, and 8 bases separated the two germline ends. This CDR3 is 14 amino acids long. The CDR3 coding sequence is TGTGCCAGCAGTGAACAGTCTAGCCAAGAGACCCAGTACTTC. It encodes CASSEQSSQETQYF.

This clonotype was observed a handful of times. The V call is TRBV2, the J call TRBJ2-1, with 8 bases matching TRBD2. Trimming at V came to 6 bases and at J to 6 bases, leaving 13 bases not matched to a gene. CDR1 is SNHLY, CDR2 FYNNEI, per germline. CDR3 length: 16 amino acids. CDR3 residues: CASRAHGRVDINEQFF. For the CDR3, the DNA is TGTGCCAGCAGGGCTCACGGGAGGGTTGATATCAATGAGCAGTTCTTC.